A selection of T cell receptor beta chains follows, all from one sample in a study of control samples from healthy donors and cancer patients. Profiling relied on immunoSEQ multiplex PCR, and the TCRdb table lists in-frame clones only, not all of them. The sample comprises tens of thousands of clones, about nine tenths of which are singletons, and approximately 14% rests with the top ten. Source material: blood. The receptors were sampled from a man in his thirties or forties in good health. Each CDR3 is given with its conserved first and last residue. The order of the fields is V gene, D gene, CDR3 protein. A D gene is named only where the DNA matches it firmly.

>TRBV29-1|.
CSARVREQFF
>TRBV9|TRBD1
CASSAGTGGYGYTF
>TRBV4-3|TRBD2
CASSQTIGGAGAETQYF
>TRBV4-1|TRBD2
CASSQEKLWGGYEQYF
>TRBV2|.
CASLLGQRFGGYTF
>TRBV7-2|.
CASSLEPNSPLHF
>TRBV5-1|TRBD1
CASSLAHRGETQYF
>TRBV27|.
CASKNRQTQKLFF
>TRBV9|.
CASSVAGGGQAGYTF
>TRBV6-5|.
CASRGNRDDGEQYF
>TRBV30|.
CACSEGRGNSPLHF
>TRBV4-2|TRBD1
CASSQVQGANSGNTIYF
>TRBV7-2|TRBD2
CASSQGLKADEQYF
>TRBV27|.
CASRDRRVGYGYTF
>TRBV4-1|TRBD1
CASSQTGQGAEEQYF
>TRBV15|.
CATSKPRTDTYEQYF
>TRBV5-1|.
CASSTDVPRSTEAFF
>TRBV6-4|.
CASSEESGSTGELFF
>TRBV2|TRBD1
CTSGQGASNQPQHF
>TRBV11-3|TRBD2
CASSLRLAGGPTDTQYF
>TRBV7-3|TRBD2
CASSLEGLAGASSYNEQFF
>TRBV30|.
CAWSVLSGNTIYF
>TRBV7-9|TRBD2
CASSLPGTSYEQFF
>TRBV6-4|TRBD2
CASSAGTRLTDTQYF
>TRBV4-1|TRBD1
CASSQGQQGRTEAFF
>TRBV25-1|.
CASRWREAFF
>TRBV19|TRBD2
CASSPTSGTDTQYF
>TRBV7-2|.
CASSPDGPPGNTIYF
>TRBV29-1|.
CSGGGDPGELFF
>TRBV28|TRBD1
CASTPDREDEKLFF
>TRBV7-9|TRBD1
CASSRGQDLQPQHF
>TRBV5-1|TRBD2
CASSLGTRKGLEQYF
>TRBV6-2/TRBV6-3|TRBD1
CASSSFASKTGTSGANVLTF
>TRBV27|.
CASSSRGQETQYF
>TRBV6-5|.
CASSYGVTKNIQYF
>TRBV7-8|.
CASSLGSLQPQHF
>TRBV6-4|.
CASSEDVYNEQFF
>TRBV9|TRBD2
CASSDGASGSYEQYF
>TRBV9|.
CASSVDGASPLHF
>TRBV4-3|.
CASSQGLSSYNSPLHF
>TRBV20-1|TRBD2
CSASRASGGYEQYF
>TRBV5-1|TRBD1
CASSLEQGDRAFF
>TRBV3-1/TRBV3-2|.
CASYDFGAQYF
>TRBV2|.
CASSEFAAMNTEAFF
>TRBV15|.
CATSRDIGVNTEAFF
>TRBV5-1|.
CASSVTGSSYEQYF
>TRBV5-1|TRBD2
CAEWAGVAYEQYF
>TRBV4-2|TRBD2
CASSQDRASGRVRQETQYF
>TRBV7-7|.
CASSLDTNQPQHF
>TRBV6-2/TRBV6-3|.
CASSYKEGAGELFF
>TRBV6-5|TRBD2
CASRSGTSGRNEQFF
>TRBV6-6|.
CASYRSAHPFF
>TRBV15|.
CATSIRTDRLEAFF
>TRBV6-6|.
CASSYSTDNEQYF
>TRBV2|TRBD1
CASTAGTGALNYGYTF
>TRBV5-6|.
CASSRDIGNYGYTF
>TRBV28|.
CASSLRGTLTTGELFF